This T cell receptor beta chain is drawn from a study of blood T cell repertoires in COVID-19. Study details: There were acute and convalescent COVID-19 samples, and they came from the United States, Italy and Spain.

V gave up 3 bases and J gave up 8 bases, with 10 bases separating them. Germline V gene lookup returns CDR1 SNHLY and CDR2 FYNNEI. The CDR3 sequence is 12 residues long. The data were produced by immunoSEQ multiplex PCR, yet TCRdb's version contains in-frame clones alone and is incomplete. The table lists tens of thousands of clones, around 90% of them singletons. The rearrangement uses TRBV2 and TRBJ1-2, with D unresolved. The specimen was peripheral blood. The receptor's source is a man between 65 and 85 years old with COVID-19, enrolled during active disease. CDR3 nucleotide sequence: TGTGCCAGCAGTGAGTCGGGGATGGGCTACACCTTC. The encoded protein is CASSESGMGYTF.